A single TCR beta chain is shown here with its context. The clone's antigen remains unknown. One base away there is no much larger clone; base qualities are not given. This record comes from a study of human thymus T cells (dated by TCRdb to 2018 to 2021). For context, the study as a whole: The study described the TCR alpha and beta repertoires in about 8 infant thymus samples and a few matching peripheral blood samples. Donor ages ranged from about 6 to 244 days, and the cohort comprised six male and two female infants.

Overall results and qualifications from the work: On average, thymus samples gave roughly 800,000 unique TCRB clonotypes, whereas blood samples gave roughly 80,000. Usage of V and J gene segments appeared to be biased in both the thymic and the peripheral blood repertoires. The related research reported highly overlapping thymic TCR repertoires among unrelated individuals.

The thymus tissue came from surgical resects taken out during corrective cardiac surgery. Immunologically healthy infants undergoing open corrective cardiac surgery for congenital heart defects in Finland were used as donors. Thymocytes were released mechanically from tissue and stored at -70 °C as pellets of roughly 9-31 million cells. A QIAsymphony instrument was used to extract genomic DNA from the frozen cell pellets. Inclusive of the bounding cysteine and phenylalanine, the CDR3 is 15 residues long. The read is trimmed to its CDR3 DNA, 45 bases read in frame from base 1. Via the germline V gene, CDR1 is MDHEN and CDR2 SYDVKM. The germline ends are 15 bases apart after V is trimmed by 6 bases and J by 1 base. Using the immunoSEQ multiplex PCR assay, the TCRB and TCRAD loci were amplified from a standardized quantity of quality-controlled genomic DNA. The amplicons covered the V(D)J region and were long enough to include the CDR3 and to identify the V and J genes. The amplicons were sequenced on an Illumina platform via the commercial immunoSEQ service. The authors processed their data as follows. Primer bias and sequencing errors were corrected as previously described, and TCRAD and TCRB definitions were based on the IMGT database. immunoSEQ Analyzer 3.0 and VDJTools were used for repertoire analysis, which covered basic statistics, V/J segment usage, diversity estimates, rarefaction and pairwise overlap. Diversity was estimated with Chao1, ChaoE, Efron-Thisted, Shannon and inverse Simpson indices, and also on datasets down-sampled to the smallest sample. Repertoire overlap was determined by strict matching of CDR3 nucleotide sequence, V gene and J gene, and Jaccard-based multidimensional scaling clustering was applied. In its TCRdb copy, this immuneACCESS table keeps in-frame sequences only and misses some clones. Where compared with another copy, unresolved V genes explain less than half of these, and the others have no known cause. The V and J calls and clone size were taken over from that table, and D and trimming were inferred from the DNA. This sample comprises 75,000 to 90,000 clones, roughly 97% of them detected only once. The top ten clonotypes cover 0.031% of the sample.

This chain joins TRBV28 to TRBJ2-5, with TRBD1 as a weak D call on 8 bases. The clonotype comes from a boy under three years old with a congenital heart defect but otherwise immunologically healthy. Sequencing was done on a sample of thymus tissue. The CDR3 is CASRPTGEGQETQYF. The nucleotide sequence reads TGTGCCAGCAGGCCGACAGGGGAGGGCCAAGAGACCCAGTACTTC.